The TCR beta chain described here comes from a study of identical twins. Germline-derived CDR1 and CDR2 are SGHRS and YFSETQ. The CDR3 has 12 residues. The ends were cut back, 0 bases at V and 12 bases at J, with 10 bases in the middle. General study results and limits: Within beta out-of-frame sequences, the excess sharing observed between twins was weaker. Zero-insertion results could be subject to partial confounding by invariant MAIT and iNKT cells. Compared with models, monozygotic twins showed more out-of-frame TCR alpha sharing.

MiXCR, applied by TCRdb to the 5' RACE reads, yields one record per CDR3 protein. Of 690,000 or so distinct CDR3 sequences in the sample, roughly 8% are singletons; the top ten hold 0.75% to 1%. This clonotype was detected a few times. Antigen specificity is unknown. Separately, the same data were catalogued under a study of yellow fever vaccine responses in identical twins. Per that paper: It has been reported that, in twins, the vaccine T cell response seemed partly convergent and partly personalized.

The receptor comes from a woman in her late teens or twenties in good health. This sequence joins TRBV5-1 and TRBJ2-1, with D hard to call. The sequenced material came from PBMCs. The CDR3 DNA reads as TGCGCCAGCAGCTTGGAGGGCGTCGGGCAGTTCTTC. This encodes CASSLEGVGQFF.